These 2 T cell receptor beta chains originate from one sample sequenced in a study of PD-1 blockade in classical Hodgkin lymphoma. In every patient, relapse followed autologous stem cell transplantation, while exposure to brentuximab vedotin differed. Clones were read by immunoSEQ multiplex PCR, and TCRdb kept only the in-frame ones, dropping some. The profile shows 20,000 to 25,000 clones, roughly two thirds of them singletons. The sample was peripheral blood mononuclear cells (PBMCs), taken at baseline. These receptors were taken from a human donor with classical Hodgkin lymphoma.

The chain joins TRBV13 to TRBJ1-1; 7 bases are shared with TRBD1. V lost 3 bases and J lost 1; bases outside the gene matches: 5. Germline assignment: CDR1 PRHDT and CDR2 FYEKMQ (reference sequence). The CDR3 is made up of 15 amino acids. CDR3 loop: CASSFRGLSNTEAFF. CDR3 in DNA: TGTGCCAGCAGCTTCAGGGGGTTGTCGAACACTGAAGCTTTCTTT.

This sequence joins TRBV6-4 and TRBJ1-1, with D possibly matching TRBD1 (5 bases). The germline CDR1 and CDR2 sequences are MRHNA and SNTAGT. V dropped 5 bases and J dropped 5 bases, with 12 bases sitting between them. The CDR3 length is 13 residues. The CDR3 DNA sequence: TGTGCCAGCAGTACACAGGCGGGAACTGAAGCTTTCTTT. Translating it yields CASSTQAGTEAFF.